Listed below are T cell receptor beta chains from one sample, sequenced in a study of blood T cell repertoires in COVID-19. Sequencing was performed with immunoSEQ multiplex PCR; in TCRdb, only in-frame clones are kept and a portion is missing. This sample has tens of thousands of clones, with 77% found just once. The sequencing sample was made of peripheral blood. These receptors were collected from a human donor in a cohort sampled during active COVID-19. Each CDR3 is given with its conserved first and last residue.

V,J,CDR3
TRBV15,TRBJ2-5,CATSRDSGQETQYF
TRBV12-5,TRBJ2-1,CASGLARGTNYNEQFF
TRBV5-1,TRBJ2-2,CASSVTSSGRNTGELFF
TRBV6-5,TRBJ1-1,CASSYSDAQGALRF
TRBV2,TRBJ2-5,CASSVEISGNF
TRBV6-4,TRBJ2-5,CASSDLPRDREIEETQYF
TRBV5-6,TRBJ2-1,CASSSVYNEQFF
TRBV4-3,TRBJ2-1,CASSQDMGLAGFNEQFF
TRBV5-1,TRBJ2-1,CASKPGPGGYNEQFF
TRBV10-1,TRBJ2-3,CASSESIGGDTQYF